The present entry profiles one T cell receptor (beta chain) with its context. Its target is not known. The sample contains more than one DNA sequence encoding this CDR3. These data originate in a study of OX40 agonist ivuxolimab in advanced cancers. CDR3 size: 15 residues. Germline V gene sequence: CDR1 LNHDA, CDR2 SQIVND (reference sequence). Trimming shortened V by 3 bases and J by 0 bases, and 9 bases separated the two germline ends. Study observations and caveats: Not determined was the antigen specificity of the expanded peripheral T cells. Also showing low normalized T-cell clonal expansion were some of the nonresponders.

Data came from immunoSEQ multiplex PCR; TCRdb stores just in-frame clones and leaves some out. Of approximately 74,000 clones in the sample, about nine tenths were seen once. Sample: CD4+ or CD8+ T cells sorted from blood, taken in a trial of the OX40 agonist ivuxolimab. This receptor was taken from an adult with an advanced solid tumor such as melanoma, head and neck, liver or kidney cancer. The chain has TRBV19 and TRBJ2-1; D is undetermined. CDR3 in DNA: TGTGCCAGTAGTATCGCAACCCGCTCCTACAATGAGCAGTTCTTC. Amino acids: CASSIATRSYNEQFF. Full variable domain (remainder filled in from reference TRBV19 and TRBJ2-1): DGGITQSPKYLFRKEGQNVTLSCEQNLNHDAMYWYRQDPGQGLRLIYYSQIVNDFQKGDIAEGYSVSREKKESFPLTVTSAQKNPTAFYLCASSIATRSYNEQFFGPGTRLTVL.